The subject of this entry is one T cell receptor (beta chain). Sequencing used immunoSEQ multiplex PCR; TCRdb keeps in-frame clones, though not all of them. The sample carries approximately 60,000 clones, just over 90% recorded once. This CDR3 contains 15 residues. The germline V gene encodes CDR1 SGHDT and CDR2 YYEEEE. The data were taken from a study of T cell changes during pregnancy in multiple sclerosis. The chain employs TRBV5-6 and TRBJ2-5; TRBD2 matches at 7 bases. The J call could be wrong; TRBJ2-7 is a better fit for the DNA end. This TCR was recovered from a female donor with multiple sclerosis, enrolled in a pregnancy study. The sample was CD4+ T cells from peripheral blood mononuclear cells, taken before pregnancy. The CDR3 nucleotides are TGTGCCAGCAGCCGAAGACTAGCAGTCGCCTACGAGCAGTACTTC. Protein: CASSRRLAVAYEQYF.